One sample yielded the 24 T cell receptor beta chains listed below, sequenced in a study of T cells in Graves' hyperthyroidism and ophthalmopathy. RNA transcripts were the template for amplifying TCR beta CDR3 regions. The HTBI primer set drove a first-round RT-PCR of the TCR CDR3. TCRdb fed the multiplex PCR reads into MiXCR, producing one record per CDR3 protein. The data show 450,000 to 650,000 distinct CDR3 sequences, with 11% to 15% seen just once and roughly 7.7% held by the top ten. The sequencing input was blood. These receptors all stem from a woman aged 18-29 years with Graves' ophthalmopathy.

This clonotype showed up just once. This sequence joins TRBV15 and TRBJ1-4; D possibly corresponds to TRBD1 (6 bases). With 2 bases removed from V and 4 bases from J, the gap between germline ends came to 11 bases. Germline assignment: CDR1 LNHNV and CDR2 YYDKDF (reference sequence). The CDR3 runs to 15 residues. Here the CDR3 reads CATSRPGQINEKLFF. CDR3 coding DNA: TGTGCCACCAGCAGACCCGGACAGATTAATGAAAAACTGTTTTTT.

As regards this clonotype: One end of the junction varies from germline; a read error may be responsible. The chain combines TRBV19 with TRBJ1-1; D remains ambiguous. The CDR3 is 12 residues long. Germline V gene lookup returns CDR1 LNHDA and CDR2 SQIVND (reference sequence). The CDR3 here is CASIDPWTVLRF. CDR3 coding DNA: TGTGCCAGTATCGACCCGTGGACCGTCCTCCGATTT.

With regard to this clonotype: Just one base apart from a much larger clone, this may be a read error. The chain's CDR3 is CAGSLMGVAGGETQYF. In nucleotides, the CDR3 is TGTGCCGGCAGCTTGATGGGGGTAGCTGGGGGGGAGACCCAGTACTTC. The V call is TRBV7-2, the J call TRBJ2-5; D possibly corresponds to TRBD2 (6 bases). The CDR3 totals 16 residues. Germline values: CDR1 SGHTA, CDR2 FQGNSA.

The table lists this clonotype with many counts. The genes are TRBV11-2 and TRBJ2-5; 15 bases fit TRBD2. The CDR3 totals 17 residues. With V trimmed by 3 bases and J by 5 bases, 7 bases remained unmatched. CDR1 SGHAT and CDR2 FQNNGV come from the germline V gene. CDR3 coding DNA: TGTGCCAGCAGCTTGGGACTAGCGGGAGGACGTCAGGAGACCCAGTACTTC. Its translation: CASSLGLAGGRQETQYF.

This clonotype was counted many times. This rearrangement joins TRBV7-9 to TRBJ2-7, with D perhaps matching TRBD1 (5 bases). Between the trimmed V and J ends, which lost 1 base and 2 bases, there was a span of 15 bases. Germline assignment: CDR1 SEHNR and CDR2 FQNEAQ (reference sequence). This CDR3 region has 16 residues. The CDR3 bases are TGTGCCAGCAGCTTAGAGAGGTGGGGCGGAACCTACGAGCAGTACTTC. Its protein product is CASSLERWGGTYEQYF.

This clonotype was counted only a few times. The chain is built from TRBV25-1 and TRBJ1-1; 10 bases map to TRBD1. The CDR3 loop spans 16 amino acids. Trimming at V came to 5 bases and at J to 2 bases, leaving 8 bases not matched to a gene. Germline V gene sequence: CDR1 MGHDK, CDR2 SYGVNS. The CDR3 region has the DNA TGTGCCAGCAGTCACCCGGGACAGGGGCTCAACACTGAAGCTTTCTTT. Translation: CASSHPGQGLNTEAFF.

This clonotype came up many times. This chain joins TRBV10-3 and TRBJ2-3; 9 nucleotides line up with TRBD1. The CDR3 has 14 amino acids. Trimming removed 8 bases from V and 5 bases from J; junction bases left unmatched: 8. The germline CDR1 and CDR2 sequences are ENHRY and SYGVKD. The CDR3 region has the DNA TGTGCCATCTCGCCCTCGACAGGGGGAGATACGCAGTATTTT. This encodes CAISPSTGGDTQYF.

This sequence joins TRBV7-6 and TRBJ2-7; D not resolved. Deletions cut 0 bases from V and 3 bases from J, with 12 bases between. The CDR3 is made up of 15 amino acids. The germline V gene has CDR1 SGHVS and CDR2 FNYEAQ. The CDR3 loop is CASSLAGKTNYEQYF. The DNA of the CDR3 is TGTGCCAGCAGCTTAGCGGGGAAAACCAACTACGAGCAGTACTTC.

The rearrangement uses TRBV5-6 and TRBJ2-1; D is perhaps TRBD2 (8 bases). Germline assignment: CDR1 SGHDT and CDR2 YYEEEE. The CDR3 is 18 residues long. V gave up 5 bases and J gave up 2 bases, with 23 bases separating them. The CDR3 is CASSLQGMSGRTYNEQFF. CDR3 nucleotides: TGTGCCAGCAGTTTACAGGGGATGAGCGGGAGAACCTACAATGAGCAGTTCTTC.

The V and J genes are TRBV2 and TRBJ2-7; 10 bases map to TRBD1. Unmatched junction bases numbered 2, after V lost 3 bases and J lost 3 bases. Germline loops: CDR1 SNHLY, CDR2 FYNNEI. The CDR3 contains 14 residues. For the CDR3, the DNA is TGTGCCAGCAGTGACTGGGACAGGGGCTACGAGCAGTACTTC. Protein: CASSDWDRGYEQYF.

This clonotype occurred many times. The CDR3 region has the DNA TGTGCCAGCAGCTTAGAGGTTGGCAGAAATTCACCCCTCCACTTT. Protein product: CASSLEVGRNSPLHF. The chain couples TRBV7-2 to TRBJ1-6; no clear D gene. Germline CDR1 is SGHTA and CDR2 is FQGNSA. The CDR3 has 15 residues. V lost 1 base, J lost 7 bases, and 11 bases lay in between.

This sequence joins TRBV15 and TRBJ1-4, with TRBD1 matching over 7 bases. Losses at the gene ends were 1 base for V and 2 bases for J; bases not matched to a gene: 1. The CDR3 totals 15 residues. Germline CDR1 and CDR2: LNHNV and YYDKDF (reference sequence). The CDR3 bases are TGTGCCACCAGCAGAGTGACAGGGACTAATGAAAAACTGTTTTTT. This encodes CATSRVTGTNEKLFF.

This clonotype appeared many times. This chain joins TRBV7-6 and TRBJ2-1, with 14 bases fitting TRBD2. This CDR3 has 19 amino acids. Germline CDR1 is SGHVS and CDR2 is FNYEAQ. V dropped 1 base and J dropped 5; count of bases not matched to a gene: 10. CDR3: CASSLVGTSGSIFHNEQFF. The CDR3 DNA sequence: TGTGCCAGCAGCTTAGTTGGGACTAGCGGGAGTATTTTCCACAATGAGCAGTTCTTC.

This clonotype was seen many times. The V call is TRBV19, the J call TRBJ1-5, with no clear D. Deletions cut 5 bases from V and 2 bases from J, with 28 bases between. The length of the CDR3 is 20 residues. Germline CDR1 LNHDA, CDR2 SQIVND (reference sequence). CDR3 nucleotide sequence: TGTGCCAGTAGTGAATCTTCAGGACTGAGGCTTTATTCGGGCAATCAGCCCCAGCATTTT. Its protein is CASSESSGLRLYSGNQPQHF.

This clonotype showed up just a few times. This chain links TRBV20-1 with TRBJ1-3, with 11 bases identical to TRBD1. In germline, CDR1 is DFQATT, CDR2 SNEGSKA (reference sequence). The ends lost 3 bases at V and 3 bases at J; junction bases unmatched: 10. This CDR3 region has 17 residues. The CDR3, as DNA: TGCAGTGCTAGTGGACAGGGGGCGAGATCGTATGGAAACACCATATATTTT. Its translation: CSASGQGARSYGNTIYF.

V usage is TRBV12-3 or TRBV12-4 and J usage is TRBJ2-3, with D unclear. V lost 3 bases, J lost 3 bases, and 10 bases lay in between. The CDR3 consists of 14 residues. The CDR3 DNA follows: TGTGCCAGCAGTTTTGGGCAAAAGACAGATACGCAGTATTTT. It specifies CASSFGQKTDTQYF.

There are a few counts of this clonotype. V gene TRBV4-2 combines with J gene TRBJ2-1; D is unclear. Germline-derived CDR1 and CDR2 are LGHNA and YNFKEQ. The CDR3 loop spans 18 amino acids. The ends were cut back, 4 bases at V and 6 bases at J, with 25 bases in the middle. CDR3: CASSPSHNRAPLPNEQFF. The CDR3 nucleotides are TGTGCCAGCAGCCCGTCCCATAATCGGGCCCCCCTGCCCAATGAGCAGTTCTTC.

This clonotype was found many times. V and J are TRBV29-1 and TRBJ2-3, with 8 bases that match TRBD1. V was clipped by 8 bases and J by 3 bases; unmatched bases: 4. The CDR3 is made up of 12 amino acids. From germline, CDR1 is SQVTM and CDR2 ANQGSEA. The CDR3 bases are TGCAGCTCCAGGGGGCGGACAGATACGCAGTATTTT. Protein product: CSSRGRTDTQYF.

This clonotype has at least ten counts. In DNA form, the CDR3 reads TGTGCCACTAAGGTCCCGACGCAAGATGAGCAGTTCTTC. It yields the protein CATKVPTQDEQFF. The chain joins TRBV10-3 to TRBJ2-1, with D unresolved. Trimming pared 10 bases from V and 8 bases from J, leaving 18 bases between. The CDR3 contains 13 residues. CDR1 is ENHRY and CDR2 is SYGVKD in the germline V gene.

The chain employs TRBV29-1 and TRBJ2-1; 7 bases agree with TRBD1. V trimming: 5 bases; J trimming: 0 bases; junction bases outside the gene matches: 1. This CDR3 has 13 amino acids. CDR1 is SQVTM and CDR2 is ANQGSEA in the germline V gene. CDR3 protein: CSVPGGSYNEQFF. The DNA for the CDR3 is TGCAGCGTTCCAGGGGGCTCCTACAATGAGCAGTTCTTC.

This clonotype was picked up a small number of times. This may be a read error: a much more frequent sequence differs by one nucleotide. V gene TRBV19 combines with J gene TRBJ2-7; D is possibly TRBD1 (6 bases). Germline lookup yields CDR1 LNHDA and CDR2 SQIVND (reference sequence). V was shortened by 5 bases and J by 6 bases, with 14 bases between the two germline ends. This CDR3 has 13 amino acids. CDR3: CASSPGDTCEQYF. The CDR3 DNA follows: TGTGCCAGTAGTCCAGGGGACACCTGCGAGCAGTACTTC.

In the case of this clonotype: A much larger clonotype is one base distant, so this may be a read error. This rearrangement joins TRBV6-5 to TRBJ1-5, with D perhaps matching TRBD1 (5 bases). The length of the CDR3 is 15 residues. In germline, CDR1 is MNHEY, CDR2 SVGAGI. Trimming left V 6 bases short and J 1 base short, with 13 bases between. CDR3 sequence (DNA): TGTGCCAGCAGCTACGGGGCCCAGAGCAATCAGCCCCAGCATTTT. It yields the protein CASSYGAQSNQPQHF.

This clonotype was observed at least ten times. The gene calls are TRBV9 and TRBJ1-2; TRBD1 aligns across 8 bases. Germline loops: CDR1 SGDLS, CDR2 YYNGEE. CDR3 length: 15 amino acids. J lost 3 bases, V lost 0 bases, and 4 bases had no gene match. The CDR3 DNA sequence: TGTGCCAGCAGCGTAGTCCCGACAGGGGACTATGGCTACACCTTC. Translation gives CASSVVPTGDYGYTF.

This clonotype was seen many times. This rearrangement joins TRBV20-1 to TRBJ2-7, with a possible D match to TRBD2 (5 bases). The CDR3 runs to 15 residues. The V end lost 0 bases, the J end lost 0 bases, and 12 bases lay between the germline ends. In germline, CDR1 is DFQATT, CDR2 SNEGSKA (reference sequence). Here the CDR3 DNA reads TGCAGTGCTAGAGATAGTAACGGGAACTCCTACGAGCAGTACTTC. Its protein is CSARDSNGNSYEQYF.